This T cell receptor (beta chain) was sequenced in a study of T cell changes during pregnancy in multiple sclerosis (dated by TCRdb to the late 2010s). Study-level background: In women with multiple sclerosis, the researchers looked at how the T cell repertoire shifted as pregnancy progressed.

For CDR1 and CDR2, the germline V gene lists KGHSH and LQKENI. V drops 5 bases and J drops 7 bases, leaving 18 bases in between. From the cysteine up to the phenylalanine, the CDR3 has a length of 14 residues. Kept here is only the CDR3 DNA, which spans 42 bases and is read in frame from base 1. Library preparation was by the immunoSEQ multiplex PCR assay. TCRdb obtained this table from immuneACCESS and retained in-frame rearrangements with V and J assigned. These tables miss some clones; where compared with another copy, unresolved V genes account for less than half of the shortfall, and the remainder is unexplained. This sample holds more than 70,000 clones; roughly 93% were observed only once. The ten top clones hold roughly 2.5% of the sample. Concerning this clone: The antigen it recognizes is unknown. No clone much larger than this one lies a single base away; base qualities are absent.

Sequencing was performed on peripheral blood, taken in the second trimester of pregnancy. The clonotype originates from a female donor with multiple sclerosis, enrolled in a pregnancy study. The rearranged segments are TRBV18 and TRBJ2-7; a tentative D call is TRBD1 (6 bases match). Read as DNA, the sequence is TGTGCCAGCTCATCTCGACAGGTTCTCGAGGAGCAGTACTTC. The encoded protein is CASSSRQVLEEQYF.